These T cell receptor beta chains were read from a single sample in a study of T cell responses to AZD1222 COVID-19 vaccine. Clones were sequenced by immunoSEQ multiplex PCR, and TCRdb holds only the in-frame ones, with some missing. The sample yields some 110,000 clones, 82% seen once. The sample here was peripheral blood, taken on day 0 of AZD1222 vaccination. The receptor set was obtained from an adult in good health. CDR3s include the opening cysteine and the closing phenylalanine or tryptophan. A D gene is named only where the DNA matches it firmly. Not every row has a clone size; where given, it reads once, few, many or a size class.

size	D	V	J	CDR3	DNA
once	-	TRBV5-1	TRBJ1-4	CASRVQGGTNEKLFF	TGCGCCAGCAGGGTACAGGGCGGCACTAATGAAAAACTGTTTTTT
-	-	TRBV2	TRBJ2-2	CASHPAGANTGELFF	TGTGCCAGCCACCCAGCAGGAGCGAACACCGGGGAGCTGTTTTTT
-	TRBD1	TRBV7-9	TRBJ1-6	CASSLWDRGSPLHF	TGTGCCAGCAGCTTATGGGACAGGGGTTCACCCCTCCACTTT
-	-	TRBV6-5	TRBJ2-3	CASSPKMVDTQYF	TGTGCCAGCAGCCCCAAAATGGTGGATACGCAGTATTTT
-	TRBD1	TRBV19	TRBJ1-1	CASSTGTGGRAFF	TGTGCCAGTAGTACCGGGACAGGGGGTAGGGCTTTCTTT
-	TRBD1	TRBV3-1/TRBV3-2	TRBJ1-1	CASSQVGTGSGAAFF	TGTGCCAGCAGCCAAGTAGGGACAGGCTCCGGAGCAGCTTTCTTT
-	-	TRBV27	TRBJ1-2	CASREGDYGYTF	TGTGCCAGCAGGGAAGGGGACTATGGCTACACCTTC
-	TRBD1	TRBV7-9	TRBJ1-1	CASSPAPGTDSGEAFF	TGTGCCAGCAGCCCAGCCCCCGGGACAGATTCAGGAGAAGCTTTCTTT
-	TRBD2	TRBV6-2/TRBV6-3	TRBJ2-3	CASSRTLAGGRRGTDTQYF	TGTGCCAGCAGCCGCACTCTAGCGGGGGGGCGGAGGGGCACAGATACGCAGTATTTT
-	-	TRBV6-5	TRBJ1-2	CASSPEAHANYGYTF	TGTGCCAGCAGTCCCGAGGCTCATGCTAACTATGGCTACACCTTC